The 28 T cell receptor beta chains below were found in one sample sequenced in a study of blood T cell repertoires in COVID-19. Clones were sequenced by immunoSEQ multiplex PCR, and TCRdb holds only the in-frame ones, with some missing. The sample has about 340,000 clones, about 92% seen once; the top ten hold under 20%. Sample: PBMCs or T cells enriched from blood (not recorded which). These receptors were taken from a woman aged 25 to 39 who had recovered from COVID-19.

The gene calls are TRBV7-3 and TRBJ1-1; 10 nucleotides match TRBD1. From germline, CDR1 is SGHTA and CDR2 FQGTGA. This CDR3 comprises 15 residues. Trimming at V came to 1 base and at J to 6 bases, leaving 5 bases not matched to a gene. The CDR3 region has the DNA TGTGCCAGCAGCTTAAGGGGACAGGGGATGTCTGAAGCTTTCTTT. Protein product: CASSLRGQGMSEAFF. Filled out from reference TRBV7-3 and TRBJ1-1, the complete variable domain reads GAGVSQTPSNKVTEKGKYVELRCDPISGHTALYWYRQSLGQGPEFLIYFQGTGAADDSGLPNDRFFAVRPEGSVSTLKIQRTERGDSAVYLCASSLRGQGMSEAFFGQGTRLTVV.

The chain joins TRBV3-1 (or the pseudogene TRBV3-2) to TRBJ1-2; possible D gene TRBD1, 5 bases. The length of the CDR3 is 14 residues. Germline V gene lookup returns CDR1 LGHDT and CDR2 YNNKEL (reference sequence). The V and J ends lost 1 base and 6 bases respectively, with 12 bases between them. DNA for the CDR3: TGTGCCAGCAGCCAAGCTACAGCCAGGGATGGCTACACCTTC. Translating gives CASSQATARDGYTF.

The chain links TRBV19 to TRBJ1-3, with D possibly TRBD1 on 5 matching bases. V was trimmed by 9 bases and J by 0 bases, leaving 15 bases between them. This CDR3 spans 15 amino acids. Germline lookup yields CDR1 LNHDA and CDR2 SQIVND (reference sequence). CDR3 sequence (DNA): TGTGCCAGCGCGACCGGGCAGGGCTCTGGAAACACCATATATTTT. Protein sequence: CASATGQGSGNTIYF.

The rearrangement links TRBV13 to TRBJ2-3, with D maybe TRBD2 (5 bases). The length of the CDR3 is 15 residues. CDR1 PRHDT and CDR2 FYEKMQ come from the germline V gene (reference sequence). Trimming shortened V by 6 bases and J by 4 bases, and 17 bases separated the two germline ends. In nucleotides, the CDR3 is TGTGCCAGCAGATTGAGGGCCAGGAGCCCAGATACGCAGTATTTT. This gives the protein CASRLRARSPDTQYF.

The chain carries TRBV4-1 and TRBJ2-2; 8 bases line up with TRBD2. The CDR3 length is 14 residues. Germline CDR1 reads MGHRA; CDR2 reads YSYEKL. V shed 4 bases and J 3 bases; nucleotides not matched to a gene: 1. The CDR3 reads CASSPGGHTGELFF. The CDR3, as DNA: TGCGCCAGCAGCCCGGGGGGGCACACCGGGGAGCTGTTTTTT.

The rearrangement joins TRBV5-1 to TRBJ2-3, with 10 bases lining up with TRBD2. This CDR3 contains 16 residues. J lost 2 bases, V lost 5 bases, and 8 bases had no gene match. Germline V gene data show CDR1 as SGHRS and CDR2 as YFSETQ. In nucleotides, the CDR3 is TGCGCCAGCAGGGAACTAGCGGGGCCACTCACAGATACGCAGTATTTT. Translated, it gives CASRELAGPLTDTQYF.

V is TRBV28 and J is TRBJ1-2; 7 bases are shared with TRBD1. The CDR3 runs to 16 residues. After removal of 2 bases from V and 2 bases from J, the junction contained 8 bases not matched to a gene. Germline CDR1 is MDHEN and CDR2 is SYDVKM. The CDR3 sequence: CASSLVGGAGNYGYTF. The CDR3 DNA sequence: TGTGCCAGCAGTTTAGTAGGGGGCGCCGGAAACTATGGCTACACCTTC.

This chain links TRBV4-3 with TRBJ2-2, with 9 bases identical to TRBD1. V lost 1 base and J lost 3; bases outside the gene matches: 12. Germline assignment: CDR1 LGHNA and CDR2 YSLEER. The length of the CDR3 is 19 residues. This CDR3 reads CASSQGSSGQGLYTGELFF. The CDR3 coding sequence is TGCGCCAGCAGCCAAGGCTCGTCGGGACAGGGTTTATACACCGGGGAGCTGTTTTTT.

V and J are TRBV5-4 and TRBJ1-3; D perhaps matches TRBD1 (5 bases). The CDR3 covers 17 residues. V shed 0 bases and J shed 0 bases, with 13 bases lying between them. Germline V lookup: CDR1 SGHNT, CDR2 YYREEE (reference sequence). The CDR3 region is CASSLEGRGLSGNTIYF. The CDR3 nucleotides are TGTGCCAGCAGCTTGGAAGGGAGGGGCCTCTCTGGAAACACCATATATTTT.

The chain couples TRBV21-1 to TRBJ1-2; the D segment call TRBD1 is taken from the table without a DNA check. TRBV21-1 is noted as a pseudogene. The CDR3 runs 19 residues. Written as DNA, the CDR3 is TGTGCCAGCAGCAGAACACTTACCGGGACAGGCCTCCTCTCGGGAGGCTACACCTTC. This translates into CASSRTLTGTGLLSGGYTF.

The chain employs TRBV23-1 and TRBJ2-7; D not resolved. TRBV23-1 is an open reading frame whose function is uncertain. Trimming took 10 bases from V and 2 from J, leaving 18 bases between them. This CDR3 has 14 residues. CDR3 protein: CATHLRSTAYEQYF. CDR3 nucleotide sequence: TGCGCCACCCACCTTAGATCAACCGCCTACGAGCAGTACTTC.

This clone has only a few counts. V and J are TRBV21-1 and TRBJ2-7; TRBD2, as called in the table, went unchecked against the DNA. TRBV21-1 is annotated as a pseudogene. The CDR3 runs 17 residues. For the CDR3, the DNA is TGTGCCAGCAGCAAAGGTGGGCAACTAGCGGGCCCCTACGAGCAGTACTTC. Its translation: CASSKGGQLAGPYEQYF.

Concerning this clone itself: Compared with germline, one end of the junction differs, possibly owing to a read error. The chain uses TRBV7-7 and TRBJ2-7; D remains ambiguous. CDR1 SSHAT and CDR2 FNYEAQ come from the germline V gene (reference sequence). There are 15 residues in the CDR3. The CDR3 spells CASSPPVARPYEQYF. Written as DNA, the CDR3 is TGTGCTAGCAGCCCGCCGGTAGCTAGACCCTACGAGCAGTACTTC. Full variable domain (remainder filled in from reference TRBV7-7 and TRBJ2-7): GAGVSQSPRYKVTKRGQDVTLRCDPISSHATLYWYQQALGQGPEFLTYFNYEAQPDKSGLPSDRFSAERPEGSISTLTIQRTEQRDSAMYRCASSPPVARPYEQYFGPGTRLTVT.

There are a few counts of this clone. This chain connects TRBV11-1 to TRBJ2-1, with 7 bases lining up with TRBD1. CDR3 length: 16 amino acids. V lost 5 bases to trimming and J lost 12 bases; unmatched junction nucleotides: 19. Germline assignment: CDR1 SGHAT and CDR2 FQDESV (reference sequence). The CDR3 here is CASSLTDGTANMRQFF. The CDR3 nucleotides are TGTGCCAGCAGCCTGACTGACGGGACAGCCAATATGCGGCAGTTCTTC.

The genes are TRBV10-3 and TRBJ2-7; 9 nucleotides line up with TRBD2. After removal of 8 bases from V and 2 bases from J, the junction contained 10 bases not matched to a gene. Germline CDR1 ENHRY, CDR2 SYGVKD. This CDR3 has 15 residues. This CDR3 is CAIRRGSGGTYEQYF. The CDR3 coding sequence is TGTGCCATCCGGAGGGGTAGCGGGGGCACCTACGAGCAGTACTTC.

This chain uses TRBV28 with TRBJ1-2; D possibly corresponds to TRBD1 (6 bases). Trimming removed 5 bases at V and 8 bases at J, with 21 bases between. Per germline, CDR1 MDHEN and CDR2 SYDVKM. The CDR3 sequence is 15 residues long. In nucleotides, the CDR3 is TGTGCCAGCAGTCCCAGTGGGGGCGCTTTAAAAGGCTACACCTTC. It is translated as CASSPSGGALKGYTF.

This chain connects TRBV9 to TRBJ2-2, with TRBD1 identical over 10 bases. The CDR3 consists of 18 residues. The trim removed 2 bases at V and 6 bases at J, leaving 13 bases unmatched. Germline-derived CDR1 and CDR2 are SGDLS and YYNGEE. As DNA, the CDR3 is TGTGCCAGCAGCGTCCGTATTTTGGGGGACAGGGGCGCCGGGGAGCTGTTTTTT. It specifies CASSVRILGDRGAGELFF.

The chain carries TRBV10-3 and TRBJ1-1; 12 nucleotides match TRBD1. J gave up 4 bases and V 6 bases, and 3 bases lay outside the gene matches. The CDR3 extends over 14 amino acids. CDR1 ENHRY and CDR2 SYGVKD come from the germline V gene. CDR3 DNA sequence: TGTGCCATCAGGGGACAGGGGGCAGGCACTGAAGCTTTCTTT. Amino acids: CAIRGQGAGTEAFF.

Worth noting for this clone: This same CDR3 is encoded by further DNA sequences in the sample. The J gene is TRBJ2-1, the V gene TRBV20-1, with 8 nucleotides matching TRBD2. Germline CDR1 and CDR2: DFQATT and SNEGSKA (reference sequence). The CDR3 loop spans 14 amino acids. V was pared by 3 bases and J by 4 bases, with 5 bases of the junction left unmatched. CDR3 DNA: TGCAGTGCTAGTTCGGGGGGGACTTACAATGAGCAGTTCTTC. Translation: CSASSGGTYNEQFF.

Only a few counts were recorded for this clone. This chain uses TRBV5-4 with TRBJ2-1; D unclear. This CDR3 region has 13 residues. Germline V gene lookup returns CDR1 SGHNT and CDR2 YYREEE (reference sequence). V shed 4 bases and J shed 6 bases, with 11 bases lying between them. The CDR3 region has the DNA TGTGCCAGCAGCCAGGTATCCGGCAATGAGCAGTTCTTC. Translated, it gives CASSQVSGNEQFF.

CDR3 sequence reads: CASRPLAGGRTSYNEQFF. In DNA form, the CDR3 reads TGTGCCAGCAGACCACTAGCGGGAGGGCGAACCTCCTACAATGAGCAGTTCTTC. The chain recombines TRBV7-9 with TRBJ2-1; TRBD2 aligns across 13 bases. The ends lost 6 bases at V and 0 bases at J; junction bases unmatched: 8. The CDR3 has 18 residues. The V gene's germline CDR1 is SEHNR and CDR2 FQNEAQ (reference sequence).

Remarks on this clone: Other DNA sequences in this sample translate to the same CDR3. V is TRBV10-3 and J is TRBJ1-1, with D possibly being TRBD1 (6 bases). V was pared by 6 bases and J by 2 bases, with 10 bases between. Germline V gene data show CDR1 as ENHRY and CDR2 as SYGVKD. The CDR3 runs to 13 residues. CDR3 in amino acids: CAIRPQGNTEAFF. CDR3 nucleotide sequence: TGTGCCATCAGACCACAGGGAAACACTGAAGCTTTCTTT.

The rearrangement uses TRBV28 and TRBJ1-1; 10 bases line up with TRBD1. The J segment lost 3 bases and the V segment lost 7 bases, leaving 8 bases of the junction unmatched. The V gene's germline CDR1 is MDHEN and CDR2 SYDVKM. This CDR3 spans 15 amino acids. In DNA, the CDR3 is TGTGCCAGCACCGGACCCGGGACAGGGGACACTGAAGCTTTCTTT. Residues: CASTGPGTGDTEAFF.

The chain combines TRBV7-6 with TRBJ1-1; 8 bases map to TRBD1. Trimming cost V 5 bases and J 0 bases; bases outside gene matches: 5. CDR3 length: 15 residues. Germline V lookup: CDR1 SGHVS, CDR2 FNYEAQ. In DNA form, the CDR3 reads TGTGCCAGCAGCCTAGGGGACAGGTTGAACACTGAAGCTTTCTTT. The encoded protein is CASSLGDRLNTEAFF.

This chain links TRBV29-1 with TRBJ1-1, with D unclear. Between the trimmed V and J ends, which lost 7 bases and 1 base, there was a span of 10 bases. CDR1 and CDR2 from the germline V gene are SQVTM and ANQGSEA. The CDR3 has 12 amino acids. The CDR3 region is CSARRGNTEAFF. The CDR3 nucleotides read TGCAGCGCTCGTCGGGGGAACACTGAAGCTTTCTTT.

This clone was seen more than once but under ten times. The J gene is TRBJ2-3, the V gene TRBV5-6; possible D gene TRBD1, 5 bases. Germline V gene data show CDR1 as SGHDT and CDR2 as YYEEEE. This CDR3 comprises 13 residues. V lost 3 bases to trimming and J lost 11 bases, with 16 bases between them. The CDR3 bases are TGTGCCAGCAGCTCCGGATTAGGGGCTAAGCAGTATTTT. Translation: CASSSGLGAKQYF.

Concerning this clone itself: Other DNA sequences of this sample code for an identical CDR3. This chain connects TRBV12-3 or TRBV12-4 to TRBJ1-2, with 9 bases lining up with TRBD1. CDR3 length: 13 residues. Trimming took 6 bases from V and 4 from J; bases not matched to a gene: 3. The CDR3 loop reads CASSPDRGYGYTF. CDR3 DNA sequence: TGTGCCAGCAGCCCGGACAGGGGCTATGGCTACACCTTC.

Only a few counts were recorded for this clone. CDR3 sequence (DNA): TGTGCCAGCAGCGTAGAGGCGGCGGGCCAATATGGCTACACCTTC. The encoded protein is CASSVEAAGQYGYTF. This rearrangement joins TRBV9 to TRBJ1-2; D unresolved. CDR3 size: 15 residues. Trimming removed 0 bases at V and 5 bases at J, with 14 bases between. Germline V gene sequence: CDR1 SGDLS, CDR2 YYNGEE. The variable domain in full, completed from reference TRBV9 and TRBJ1-2, reads DSGVTQTPKHLITATGQRVTLRCSPRSGDLSVYWYQQSLDQGLQFLIQYYNGEERAKGNILERFSAQQFPDLHSELNLSSLELGDSALYFCASSVEAAGQYGYTFGSGTRLTVV.